This TCR beta chain was sequenced during a study of identical twins. This clonotype was seen more than once but under ten times. TCRdb recomputed calls from the 5' RACE reads with MiXCR, one row per CDR3 protein. The data contain more than 250,000 distinct CDR3 sequences, about 8% of them singletons. CDR1 is MNHEY, CDR2 SVGEGT, per germline. The CDR3 sequence is 15 residues long. Trimming stripped 0 bases from V and 2 bases from J, with 10 bases between. These data also featured in a second study, about yellow fever vaccine responses in identical twins.

This receptor was identified in a woman between 18 and 29 years old in good health. V gene TRBV6-2 or TRBV6-3 combines with J gene TRBJ1-1; the D is unclear. The sequenced sample consisted of memory (CD45RO+) T cells sorted from blood. CDR3 amino acids: CASSYSIDGNTEAFF. The CDR3 region has the DNA TGTGCCAGCAGTTACTCCATTGACGGAAACACTGAAGCTTTCTTT.